The 3 T cell receptor beta chains below all came from one sample that was sequenced in a study of CXCR3-negative and CXCR3-positive naive CD8 T cells. Study results and caveats: CXCR3-positive naive cells carried more hydrophobic TRB CDR3s than CXCR3-negative ones.

These TCRs are of unknown antigen specificity. TRB cDNA libraries were made by UMI-labeled 5' RACE. TCRdb reprocessed the 5' RACE reads and stores each CDR3 protein as one record, lacking DNA. Its listing shows over 50,000 distinct CDR3 sequences. The specimen sequenced was naive CXCR3+ CD8+ T cells from blood. The subset denotes: CD45RO-CCR7+CD27+CD95- naive CD8+ T cells expressing CXCR3 (TNR3+). These TCRs come from a human donor in good health. Some clones in this sample may be carry-over from other donors' samples.

The rearrangement uses TRBV10-3 and TRBJ2-2; TCRdb returns TRBD2, unconfirmable since there is no DNA. This CDR3 contains 15 residues. Germline CDR1 ENHRY, CDR2 SYGVKD. The chain's CDR3 is CAISEGLAGGGELFF.

This chain connects TRBV20-1 to TRBJ2-5; TCRdb selects TRBD1, and the lack of DNA leaves this call unchecked. The CDR3 contains 14 residues. Germline CDR1 DFQATT, CDR2 SNEGSKA (reference sequence). The CDR3 here is CSARTGGSEETQYF.

The CDR3: CASSQDEAASYEQYF. This chain connects TRBV4-1 to TRBJ2-7. The CDR3 sequence is 15 residues long. Per the germline V gene, CDR1 is MGHRA and CDR2 is YSYEKL.